This T cell receptor beta chain was sequenced for a study of blood T cells in healthy people across ages. Notes on this clonotype: The antigen is undetermined.

Primers used in a second PCR of roughly 7 to 12 cycles were a sample-barcoded 5' primer and a J-beta primer mix. TCRdb passed the 5' RACE reads through MiXCR, listing each CDR3 protein once. This table has some 1.4 million distinct CDR3 sequences, around 39% appearing once. Germline V CDR1 and CDR2: SGHRS, YFSETQ. V shed 4 bases and J shed 4 bases, with 23 bases lying between them. This CDR3 has 17 amino acids. Points from the study as a whole: Any changes in expanded clonotypes were possibly confounded, as donor CMV status remained unknown.

This chain links TRBV5-1 with TRBJ1-2, with D perhaps TRBD1 (5 bases). The receptor was isolated from a woman under 30 in good health. The sequenced sample was blood. CDR3 DNA sequence: TGCGCCAGCAGCCGGAGGACATCAGACATAACGTTCTATGGCTACACCTTC. Amino acids: CASSRRTSDITFYGYTF.